This T cell receptor beta chain was obtained from a study of Ad26.COV2.S vaccination and SARS-CoV-2 variants. Sequencing used immunoSEQ multiplex PCR; TCRdb keeps in-frame clones, though not all of them. The table lists some 300,000 clones, 70% to 90% of them singletons, with approximately 2% in the top ten. Indicated treatment: 15 to 20 received Ad26.COV2.S at low or high dose, single or two shots; 5 received placebo; per-sample allocation not given. Specimen acquisition occurred on day 63 following the initial vaccine or placebo injection. V trimming: 6 bases; J trimming: 1 base; junction bases outside the gene matches: 3. There are 14 residues in the CDR3. CDR1 and CDR2 (germline): SGHVS, FQNEAQ.

The sample in question was peripheral blood, obtained in a trial of Ad26.COV2.S vaccine versus placebo. The chain recombines TRBV7-8 with TRBJ2-3, with 8 bases that match TRBD2. This clonotype was obtained from a person between 18 and 65 years old who received the Ad26.COV2.S COVID-19 vaccine or a placebo. CDR3 bases: TGTGCCAGCAGGCCAGCGGGGGGCACAGATACGCAGTATTTT. Protein: CASRPAGGTDTQYF.